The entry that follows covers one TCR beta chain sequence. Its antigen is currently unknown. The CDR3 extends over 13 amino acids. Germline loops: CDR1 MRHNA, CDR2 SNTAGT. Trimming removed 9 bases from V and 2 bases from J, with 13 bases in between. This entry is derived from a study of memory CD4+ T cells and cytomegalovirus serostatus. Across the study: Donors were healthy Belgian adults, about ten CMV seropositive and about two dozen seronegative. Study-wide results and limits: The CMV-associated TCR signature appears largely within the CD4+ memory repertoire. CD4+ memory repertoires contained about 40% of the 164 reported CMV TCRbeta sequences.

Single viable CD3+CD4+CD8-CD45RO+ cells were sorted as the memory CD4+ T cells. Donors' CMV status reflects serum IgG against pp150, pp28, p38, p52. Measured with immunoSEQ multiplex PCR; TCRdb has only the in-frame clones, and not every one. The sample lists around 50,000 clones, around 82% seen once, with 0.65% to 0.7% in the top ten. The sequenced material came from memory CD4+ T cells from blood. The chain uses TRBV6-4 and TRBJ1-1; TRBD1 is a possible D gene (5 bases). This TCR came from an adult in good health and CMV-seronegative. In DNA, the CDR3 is TGTGCCAGGGGGGGTGGTTTAAACACTGAAGCTTTCTTT. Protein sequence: CARGGGLNTEAFF.